This T cell receptor beta chain was recorded in a study of early T cells in non-severe SARS-CoV-2 infection. Study-wide context: RNA in bulk from unsorted whole blood was sequenced, and chains were unpaired. The study, taken as a whole, reports: Anti-spike CD8 responses were favored in VDJdb matching, and private and CD4 specificities were missed.

Researchers attached unique molecular identifiers to individual cDNA molecules. Via MiXCR, TCRdb re-called the 5' RACE reads, giving one row per CDR3 protein. The sample has about 80,000 distinct CDR3 sequences, 14% seen once. The CDR3 runs to 17 residues. Trimming stripped 4 bases from V and 2 bases from J, with 20 bases between. CDR1 and CDR2 from the germline V gene are MNHEY and SVGAGI. This clonotype has a handful of counts. What it binds is not known. The sample was whole blood. The sequence was obtained from an adult who was a healthcare worker with PCR-confirmed SARS-CoV-2 infection or an uninfected control (not recorded which). The chain is built from TRBV6-5 and TRBJ1-2; possibly TRBD1 for D (5 bases). Here the CDR3 DNA reads TGTGCCAGCAGTTCTGCCCGGGGACTGGGACCAAACTATGGCTACACCTTC. Amino acid sequence: CASSSARGLGPNYGYTF.